This T cell receptor (beta chain) was profiled in a study of blood T cell repertoires in COVID-19. The CDR3 runs to 13 residues. Germline-derived CDR1 and CDR2 are MDHEN and SYDVKM. Trimming stripped 5 bases from V and 5 bases from J, with 12 bases between. Sequencing used immunoSEQ multiplex PCR; TCRdb keeps in-frame clones, though not all of them. The data show around 180,000 clones, with 80% to 90% seen just once and 2.5% to 3.5% held by the top ten. The receptor was isolated from a man aged 55 to 70 with acute or convalescent COVID-19. Sequencing was done on a sample of peripheral blood. The rearrangement links TRBV28 to TRBJ1-1; no firm D call. CDR3 bases: TGTGCCAGCAGTCCACAGACGGGAACTGAAGCTTTCTTT. It translates to CASSPQTGTEAFF.